This T cell receptor (beta chain) was identified in a study of a mutant IDH1 vaccine in newly diagnosed glioma. Study summary: Vaccines began 4-6 weeks after radiotherapy alone, or with temozolomide cycles.

The data were produced by immunoSEQ multiplex PCR, yet TCRdb's version contains in-frame clones alone and is incomplete. The sample yields some 60,000 clones, roughly 76% seen once. Trimming stripped 0 bases from V and 8 bases from J, with 14 bases between. Per germline, CDR1 WNHNN and CDR2 SYGVQD (reference sequence). The CDR3 runs 15 residues. In the case of this clone: Its antigen is currently unknown.

Regarding time point: week 35, safety follow-up. It was 300 ug of mutant IDH1 20-mer peptide that made up each vaccine dose, given with topical imiquimod. Across weeks 1, 3, 5, 7, 11, 15, 19 and 23, patients received a vaccination each time, eight in all. The sequencing used PBMCs, collected from a glioma patient whose treatment included an IDH1 peptide vaccine. This rearrangement joins TRBV10-1 to TRBJ2-1; D possibly corresponds to TRBD1 (6 bases). This TCR derives from a man aged 35-49 years with glioma. The CDR3 region is CASSESLQGKDEQFF. CDR3 bases: TGCGCCAGCAGTGAGTCGCTTCAGGGGAAGGATGAGCAGTTCTTC.